Listed below are T cell receptor beta chains from one sample, sequenced in a study of post-analysis software for immune sequencing data. TCRdb re-analysed the PCR reads in MiXCR, keeping a single row per CDR3 protein. The profile shows roughly 570,000 distinct CDR3 sequences, around a third of them singletons. Sequenced material: blood. These receptors all stem from a girl aged 2-17 years with multiple sclerosis. The CDR3 runs from the conserved cysteine through the conserved F or W. Fields, in order: J gene, V gene, D gene, clone size, CDR3 protein, CDR3 DNA. A D gene is named only where the DNA matches it firmly. Clone size is stated in some rows and not others, as once, few, many or a class when expanded.

j_gene: TRBJ1-2
v_gene: TRBV6-6
d_gene: NA
abundance: few
CDR3aa: CASTSLYGYTF
CDR3nt: TGTGCCAGCACGTCGCTTTATGGCTACACCTTC

j_gene: TRBJ1-2
v_gene: TRBV6-1
d_gene: NA
abundance: NA
CDR3aa: CASSLEAWGYTF
CDR3nt: TGTGCCAGCAGCCTCGAGGCGTGGGGCTACACCTTC

j_gene: TRBJ2-7
v_gene: TRBV20-1
d_gene: NA
abundance: NA
CDR3aa: CRASIRGGEQYF
CDR3nt: TGCAGGGCTAGTATCAGGGGGGGAGAGCAGTACTTC

j_gene: TRBJ1-2
v_gene: TRBV2
d_gene: NA
abundance: NA
CDR3aa: CASSEASRGYTF
CDR3nt: TGTGCCAGCAGTGAAGCGTCAAGGGGCTACACCTTC

j_gene: TRBJ1-5
v_gene: TRBV20-1
d_gene: NA
abundance: NA
CDR3aa: CSAHGVRVNQPQHF
CDR3nt: TGCAGTGCCCACGGGGTCAGGGTCAATCAGCCCCAGCATTTT

j_gene: TRBJ2-1
v_gene: TRBV20-1
d_gene: TRBD1
abundance: NA
CDR3aa: CSARTGTGTNEQFF
CDR3nt: TGCAGTGCGAGGACCGGGACAGGGACCAATGAGCAGTTCTTC

j_gene: TRBJ2-5
v_gene: TRBV29-1
d_gene: TRBD1
abundance: many
CDR3aa: CSVVHRGDSQYF
CDR3nt: TGCAGCGTTGTGCACAGGGGAGATTCCCAGTACTTC

j_gene: TRBJ1-2
v_gene: TRBV20-1
d_gene: TRBD1
abundance: NA
CDR3aa: CSAVDRVRYGYTF
CDR3nt: TGCAGTGCCGTGGACAGGGTCCGCTATGGCTACACCTTC

j_gene: TRBJ2-5
v_gene: TRBV5-1
d_gene: NA
abundance: many
CDR3aa: CASSFGLLETQYF
CDR3nt: TGCGCCAGCAGCTTCGGACTTCTCGAGACCCAGTACTTC

j_gene: TRBJ1-1
v_gene: TRBV15
d_gene: TRBD1
abundance: NA
CDR3aa: CATSRGRGTGPLNTEAFF
CDR3nt: TGTGCCACCAGCAGAGGAAGGGGGACAGGGCCCTTGAACACTGAAGCTTTCTTT

j_gene: TRBJ2-3
v_gene: TRBV12-3/TRBV12-4
d_gene: TRBD2
abundance: NA
CDR3aa: CASSPRTSGASGQYF
CDR3nt: TGTGCCAGCAGTCCCCGGACTAGCGGGGCCTCGGGGCAGTATTTT

j_gene: TRBJ2-5
v_gene: TRBV7-2
d_gene: NA
abundance: NA
CDR3aa: CASSLAWGQETQYF
CDR3nt: TGTGCCAGCAGCTTAGCATGGGGCCAAGAGACCCAGTACTTC

j_gene: TRBJ2-7
v_gene: TRBV7-8
d_gene: NA
abundance: NA
CDR3aa: CASSAYRQNVYEQYF
CDR3nt: TGTGCCAGCAGCGCGTATAGGCAGAATGTCTACGAGCAGTACTTC

j_gene: TRBJ2-2
v_gene: TRBV20-1
d_gene: TRBD1
abundance: NA
CDR3aa: CSASPTGKAGELFF
CDR3nt: TGCAGTGCCTCCCCGACAGGGAAAGCCGGGGAGCTGTTTTTT

j_gene: TRBJ1-2
v_gene: TRBV7-2
d_gene: TRBD1
abundance: few
CDR3aa: CASSPNDRGGRGYTF
CDR3nt: TGTGCCAGCAGCCCGAACGACAGGGGCGGGCGCGGCTACACCTTC

j_gene: TRBJ2-7
v_gene: TRBV6-6
d_gene: NA
abundance: NA
CDR3aa: CASSYGGNEQYF
CDR3nt: TGTGCCAGCAGTTACGGGGGAAACGAGCAGTACTTC

j_gene: TRBJ2-3
v_gene: TRBV12-3/TRBV12-4
d_gene: TRBD2
abundance: NA
CDR3aa: CASSWDPTSGGAYTDTQYF
CDR3nt: TGTGCCAGCAGTTGGGACCCGACTAGCGGGGGGGCCTACACAGATACGCAGTATTTT

j_gene: TRBJ2-6
v_gene: TRBV20-1
d_gene: NA
abundance: few
CDR3aa: CSASGNPGANVLTF
CDR3nt: TGCAGTGCTTCAGGGAACCCTGGGGCCAACGTCCTGACTTTC

j_gene: TRBJ2-7
v_gene: TRBV28
d_gene: NA
abundance: NA
CDR3aa: CPSGSVYEQYF
CDR3nt: TGTCCCAGCGGATCCGTCTACGAGCAGTACTTC

j_gene: TRBJ2-1
v_gene: TRBV5-1
d_gene: NA
abundance: once
CDR3aa: CASSLDVGDYNEQFF
CDR3nt: TGCGCCAGCAGCTTGGACGTGGGGGACTACAATGAGCAGTTCTTC

j_gene: TRBJ2-5
v_gene: TRBV29-1
d_gene: NA
abundance: NA
CDR3aa: CSVVFFGNQETQYF
CDR3nt: TGCAGCGTTGTTTTCTTCGGGAACCAAGAGACCCAGTACTTC

j_gene: TRBJ2-4
v_gene: TRBV12-3/TRBV12-4
d_gene: TRBD1
abundance: few
CDR3aa: CASSSPGQGPKNIQYF
CDR3nt: TGTGCCAGCAGTTCCCCGGGACAGGGGCCCAAAAACATTCAGTACTTC

j_gene: TRBJ1-2
v_gene: TRBV6-6
d_gene: TRBD1
abundance: few
CDR3aa: CASSQPTGGPFNYGYTF
CDR3nt: TGTGCCAGCAGTCAACCAACAGGGGGACCTTTTAACTATGGCTACACCTTC

j_gene: TRBJ1-2
v_gene: TRBV9
d_gene: NA
abundance: NA
CDR3aa: CASSVGGWENSYGYTF
CDR3nt: TGTGCCAGCAGCGTAGGGGGTTGGGAAAACTCCTATGGCTACACCTTC

j_gene: TRBJ2-2
v_gene: TRBV6-5
d_gene: NA
abundance: few
CDR3aa: CAVPGVTGELFF
CDR3nt: TGTGCGGTCCCGGGGGTCACCGGGGAGCTGTTTTTT

j_gene: TRBJ1-6
v_gene: TRBV20-1
d_gene: NA
abundance: NA
CDR3aa: CSARRGSGYNSPLHF
CDR3nt: TGCAGTGCCCGGAGAGGGAGTGGCTATAATTCACCCCTCCACTTT

j_gene: TRBJ1-1
v_gene: TRBV29-1
d_gene: NA
abundance: NA
CDR3aa: CSVTTASILTEAFF
CDR3nt: TGCAGCGTGACCACGGCGTCAATTTTAACTGAAGCTTTCTTT

j_gene: TRBJ2-1
v_gene: TRBV5-1
d_gene: NA
abundance: NA
CDR3aa: CASSLVEGPSRYNEQFF
CDR3nt: TGCGCCAGCAGCTTGGTCGAGGGGCCCAGCAGGTACAATGAGCAGTTCTTC

j_gene: TRBJ2-6
v_gene: TRBV4-2
d_gene: NA
abundance: many
CDR3aa: CASSKTAGPSGANVLTF
CDR3nt: TGTGCCAGCAGCAAAACGGCCGGGCCCTCTGGGGCCAACGTCCTGACTTTC

j_gene: TRBJ2-6
v_gene: TRBV28
d_gene: TRBD1
abundance: NA
CDR3aa: CASSYGTGMDGANVLTF
CDR3nt: TGTGCCAGCAGTTACGGGACAGGTATGGATGGGGCCAACGTCCTGACTTTC

j_gene: TRBJ2-6
v_gene: TRBV2
d_gene: TRBD2
abundance: NA
CDR3aa: CASGLAGGPGANVLTF
CDR3nt: TGTGCCAGCGGACTAGCGGGGGGGCCTGGGGCCAACGTCCTGACTTTC

j_gene: TRBJ1-2
v_gene: TRBV4-2
d_gene: NA
abundance: few
CDR3aa: CASSGRREPGYGYTF
CDR3nt: TGTGCCAGCAGCGGGCGACGGGAGCCGGGCTATGGCTACACCTTC

j_gene: TRBJ2-5
v_gene: TRBV28
d_gene: TRBD1
abundance: NA
CDR3aa: CASSKRTGAQETQYF
CDR3nt: TGTGCCAGCAGTAAAAGGACAGGGGCGCAAGAGACCCAGTACTTC

j_gene: TRBJ2-1
v_gene: TRBV12-3/TRBV12-4
d_gene: TRBD2
abundance: NA
CDR3aa: CASTGGGSSYNEQFF
CDR3nt: TGTGCCAGCACCGGGGGGGGTAGCTCCTACAATGAGCAGTTCTTC

j_gene: TRBJ2-3
v_gene: TRBV12-3/TRBV12-4
d_gene: NA
abundance: many
CDR3aa: CASSPTVTADMEYF
CDR3nt: TGTGCCAGCAGTCCCACAGTGACCGCAGATATGGAGTATTTT

j_gene: TRBJ1-2
v_gene: TRBV4-1
d_gene: NA
abundance: few
CDR3aa: CASSQILSGDGYTF
CDR3nt: TGCGCCAGCAGCCAAATATTGTCAGGAGATGGCTACACCTTC

j_gene: TRBJ1-2
v_gene: TRBV20-1
d_gene: NA
abundance: NA
CDR3aa: CSATGAGGYGYTF
CDR3nt: TGCAGTGCTACAGGAGCAGGCGGCTATGGCTACACCTTC

j_gene: TRBJ2-7
v_gene: TRBV6-6
d_gene: TRBD1
abundance: NA
CDR3aa: CASSPQGAGEQYF
CDR3nt: TGTGCCAGCAGTCCTCAGGGGGCGGGGGAGCAGTACTTC

j_gene: TRBJ2-1
v_gene: TRBV5-1
d_gene: TRBD1
abundance: few
CDR3aa: CASSLGQGMDEQFF
CDR3nt: TGCGCCAGCAGCCTAGGACAGGGGATGGATGAGCAGTTCTTC

j_gene: TRBJ2-5
v_gene: TRBV7-3
d_gene: TRBD2
abundance: few
CDR3aa: CASSLFAGGPVETQYF
CDR3nt: TGTGCCAGCAGCTTATTTGCGGGGGGGCCGGTGGAGACCCAGTACTTC

j_gene: TRBJ2-5
v_gene: TRBV11-2
d_gene: TRBD2
abundance: few
CDR3aa: CASSLVSREGTQYF
CDR3nt: TGTGCCAGCAGCTTAGTCAGCAGGGAGGGGACCCAGTACTTC

j_gene: TRBJ2-2
v_gene: TRBV15
d_gene: NA
abundance: NA
CDR3aa: CATSLSGLRELFF
CDR3nt: TGTGCCACCAGCCTCTCAGGGCTCCGGGAGCTGTTTTTT

j_gene: TRBJ1-2
v_gene: TRBV14
d_gene: TRBD1
abundance: NA
CDR3aa: CASSQRTGGRGYTF
CDR3nt: TGTGCCAGCAGCCAGCGAACAGGGGGGAGAGGCTACACCTTC

j_gene: TRBJ2-4
v_gene: TRBV6-5
d_gene: TRBD2
abundance: NA
CDR3aa: CASSYSSGGSKNIQYF
CDR3nt: TGCGCCAGCAGTTATTCTAGCGGGGGGTCCAAAAACATTCAGTACTTC